Listed here are 4 T cell receptor beta chains from one sample, sequenced in a study of T cells expressing NK-cell markers. Using the 5' RACE reads, TCRdb records one entry per CDR3 protein without DNA. The table lists 350,000 to 400,000 distinct CDR3 sequences. Sequenced: blood T cells: a sorted CD56 or NKG2C T cell subset, CD4+ or CD8+ T cells, or bulk PBMC T cells (not recorded which). The receptor set was obtained from a woman aged 45-59 years in good health.

The chain uses TRBV20-1 and TRBJ2-5; the TRBD1 assignment by TCRdb is unverifiable without DNA. The CDR3 extends over 15 amino acids. Germline V CDR1 and CDR2: DFQATT, SNEGSKA (reference sequence). The CDR3 reads CSAHNLRQAQETQYF.

V usage is TRBV5-5 and J usage is TRBJ2-1; absent DNA, TCRdb's TRBD2 call cannot be checked. The CDR3 is 15 amino acids. Looked up from germline, CDR1 is SGHKS and CDR2 is YYEKEE (reference sequence). CDR3: CASAGGQGPHNEQFF.

The rearrangement joins TRBV20-1 to TRBJ2-1; TCRdb picks TRBD1, but there is no DNA to check that call. The germline V gene encodes CDR1 DFQATT and CDR2 SNEGSKA (reference sequence). The CDR3 spans 17 residues. CDR3 amino acids: CSARDPVGGSSYNEQFF.

J is TRBJ2-1 and V is TRBV14; TCRdb calls TRBD2, which cannot be checked without DNA. Germline lookup yields CDR1 SGHDN and CDR2 FVKESK. The CDR3 length is 13 residues. The CDR3 here is CASSPLPASRQFF. The full variable domain, completed using reference TRBV14 and TRBJ2-1, is EAGVTQFPSHSVIEKGQTVTLRCDPISGHDNLYWYRRVMGKEIKFLLHFVKESKQDESGMPNNRFLAERTGGTYSTLKVQPAELEDSGVYFCASSPLPASRQFFGPGTRLTVL.